This T cell receptor (beta chain) was sequenced for a study of blood T cell repertoires in COVID-19. Study in general: The United States, Italy and Spain provided the acute and convalescent COVID-19 samples.

Libraries were prepared by immunoSEQ multiplex PCR; TCRdb keeps only in-frame clonotypes and omits some of them. Seen here are about 70,000 clones, over 75% observed once, and the top ten hold around 9.5%. The clonotype originates from a human donor in a cohort sampled during active COVID-19. Sequencing was done on a sample of peripheral blood.

In nucleotides, the CDR3 is TGCGCCAGCAGCGGGGAAAGACAGGGGGCGCTCTACGAGCAGTACTTC. Its translation: CASSGERQGALYEQYF. V is TRBV5-1 and J is TRBJ2-7; 10 positions agree with TRBD1. CDR3 length equals 16 residues. V gave up 4 bases and J gave up 3 bases; unmatched junction bases: 10. Germline V gene sequence: CDR1 SGHRS, CDR2 YFSETQ. Filled out from reference TRBV5-1 and TRBJ2-7, the complete variable domain reads KAGVTQTPRYLIKTRGQQVTLSCSPISGHRSVSWYQQTPGQGLQFLFEYFSETQRNKGNFPGRFSGRQFSNSRSEMNVSTLELGDSALYLCASSGERQGALYEQYFGPGTRLTVT.